This entry lists 11 T cell receptor beta chains sequenced from one sample in a study of response to subunit inactivated influenza vaccine. MiXCR, run by TCRdb on the RT-PCR reads, gives a single entry per CDR3 protein. In the table there are around 710,000 distinct CDR3 sequences, roughly 14% of which are singletons. Sequenced material: PBMCs from blood, taken 14 to 15 days before vaccination. These receptors all stem from a man aged 50 to 60 who received an inactivated influenza vaccine.

This clonotype appeared a few times. The chain has TRBV12-3 or TRBV12-4 and TRBJ2-1; 9 bases line up with TRBD1. The CDR3 consists of 13 residues. V lost 7 bases, J lost 7 bases, and 5 bases stayed unmatched. CDR3 nucleotide sequence: TGTGCCAGCACCCTGGACAGGGGAAATGAGCAGTTCTTC. It codes for CASTLDRGNEQFF.

The CDR3 DNA reads TGTGCCAGCAGTCTACGCGATAGCGGGAGTTACTACAATGAGCAGTTCTTC. This codes for CASSLRDSGSYYNEQFF. The rearrangement links TRBV27 to TRBJ2-1; TRBD2 agrees at 9 bases. The CDR3 consists of 17 residues. The V gene's germline CDR1 is MNHEY and CDR2 SMNVEV (reference sequence). Germline trimming cut 5 bases from V and 3 bases from J; bases unmatched to any gene: 11.

This clonotype was seen ten or more times. The chain is built from TRBV5-1 and TRBJ2-7; perhaps D is TRBD1 or TRBD2 (6 bases each). Trimming left V 2 bases short and J 0 bases short, with 12 bases between. Germline-derived CDR1 and CDR2 are SGHRS and YFSETQ. This CDR3 spans 15 amino acids. CDR3 protein: CASSLGGLSSYEQYF. The CDR3 DNA is TGCGCCAGCAGCTTAGGGGGACTTAGCTCCTACGAGCAGTACTTC. The full variable domain, completed using reference TRBV5-1 and TRBJ2-7, is KAGVTQTPRYLIKTRGQQVTLSCSPISGHRSVSWYQQTPGQGLQFLFEYFSETQRNKGNFPGRFSGRQFSNSRSEMNVSTLELGDSALYLCASSLGGLSSYEQYFGPGTRLTVT.

This clonotype has more than one count but fewer than ten. Here the CDR3 reads CASNGPLSSYEQYF. In DNA, the CDR3 is TGTGCCAGCAATGGACCTCTCAGCTCCTACGAGCAGTACTTC. The chain combines TRBV6-2 or TRBV6-3 with TRBJ2-7; D call uncertain. Trimming pared 7 bases from V and 0 bases from J, leaving 13 bases between. CDR1 and CDR2 from the germline V gene are MNHEY and SVGEGT. The CDR3 length is 14 residues.

This clonotype was counted at least ten times. V and J are TRBV20-1 and TRBJ2-2; TRBD1 might be the D (6 bases). With 4 bases removed from V and 0 bases from J, the gap between germline ends came to 9 bases. CDR1 is DFQATT and CDR2 is SNEGSKA in the germline V gene (reference sequence). This CDR3 is built from 14 residues. This CDR3 reads CSAKGTTNTGELFF. The CDR3 DNA reads TGCAGTGCTAAGGGGACAACGAACACCGGGGAGCTGTTTTTT.

The chain joins TRBV7-2 to TRBJ2-7; the D is unclear. This CDR3 has 15 amino acids. CDR1 SGHTA and CDR2 FQGNSA come from the germline V gene. V was shortened by 1 base and J by 2 bases, with 12 bases between the two germline ends. The CDR3 loop is CASSLGRTTPYEQYF. CDR3 nucleotides: TGTGCCAGCAGCTTAGGACGAACAACCCCCTACGAGCAGTACTTC.

The rearrangement uses TRBV12-3 or TRBV12-4 and TRBJ2-5; D remains ambiguous. Trimming removed 1 base at V and 5 bases at J, with 17 bases between. The CDR3 extends over 16 amino acids. CDR3 region: CASSLGGSPLGETQYF. CDR3 coding DNA: TGTGCCAGCAGTTTAGGTGGCAGCCCGCTGGGGGAGACCCAGTACTTC.

The chain couples TRBV7-3 to TRBJ2-3, with TRBD2 as a possible D gene (6 bases). Between the trimmed V and J ends, which lost 6 bases and 0 bases, there was a span of 10 bases. This CDR3 is built from 14 residues. Germline CDR1 is SGHTA and CDR2 is FQGTGA. CDR3 amino acids: CASSGGMSTDTQYF. CDR3 nucleotide sequence: TGTGCCAGCAGTGGAGGGATGAGCACAGATACGCAGTATTTT. Full variable domain (remainder filled in from reference TRBV7-3 and TRBJ2-3): GAGVSQTPSNKVTEKGKYVELRCDPISGHTALYWYRQSLGQGPEFLIYFQGTGAADDSGLPNDRFFAVRPEGSVSTLKIQRTERGDSAVYLCASSGGMSTDTQYFGPGTRLTVL.

In this sample, this clonotype turned up a few times. This CDR3 is CASSERHSGRYNEQFF. The CDR3 nucleotides are TGTGCCAGCAGTGAACGTCATAGCGGTAGATACAATGAGCAGTTCTTC. The rearrangement uses TRBV6-1 and TRBJ2-1, with D perhaps matching TRBD2 (6 bases). This CDR3 is 16 amino acids long. Trimming left V 2 bases short and J 4 bases short, with 15 bases between. Germline lookup yields CDR1 MNHNS and CDR2 SASEGT.

The chain links TRBV6-1 to TRBJ1-5; no firm D call. There are 14 residues in the CDR3. The V gene lost 6 bases and the J gene lost 1 base, with 10 bases spanning the gap. Looked up from germline, CDR1 is MNHNS and CDR2 is SASEGT. CDR3 nucleotides: TGTGCCAGCAGGAAGGCAGTAAGCAATCAGCCCCAGCATTTT. This gives the protein CASRKAVSNQPQHF.

The rearrangement joins TRBV4-3 to TRBJ2-1, with TRBD2 matching over 7 bases. CDR1 is LGHNA and CDR2 is YSLEER in the germline V gene. CDR3 size: 17 residues. J lost 3 bases, V lost 1 base, and 9 bases had no gene match. Here the CDR3 DNA reads TGCGCCAGCAGCCAAGCCGACCTAGCGGAGCACTACAATGAGCAGTTCTTC. Translating gives CASSQADLAEHYNEQFF.